The rows below give T cell receptor beta chains drawn from one sample of a study of patients and donors after allogeneic stem cell transplantation. TCRdb re-derived calls from the RT-PCR reads in MiXCR, one entry per CDR3 protein. The profile covers some 880,000 distinct CDR3 sequences, with roughly 18% appearing a single time and around 6% taken by the ten largest. The sequencing sample was made of blood, either unsorted or a sorted T cell fraction (not recorded which). The source is a human donor who was either an allogeneic HSCT recipient or a stem cell or donor lymphocyte infusion donor (not recorded which). It is not recorded whose cells these are; they may come from a transplant donor. Both conserved end residues are part of each CDR3. A D gene is named only where the DNA matches it firmly. Where a row states a size, it is once, few, many or the class of an expanded clone; other rows omit it.

TRBV20-1	TRBD1	TRBJ1-4	few	TGCAGTGCTAGACAACAGGGGGGAACTAATGAAAAACTGTTTTTT	CSARQQGGTNEKLFF
TRBV10-3	TRBD1	TRBJ2-7	.	TGTGCCATCAGTCCGACTTCAAGTGACAGGGGGCGTTTCGAGTACTTC	CAISPTSSDRGRFEYF
TRBV6-1	.	TRBJ1-4	.	TGTGCCAGCAAAACGGGGCAACTGAATGAAAAACTGTTTTTT	CASKTGQLNEKLFF
TRBV18	.	TRBJ1-1	.	TGTGCCAGTCGTGCGGGCCTGGACACTGAAGCTTTCTTT	CASRAGLDTEAFF
TRBV29-1	.	TRBJ1-3	.	TGCAGCGTTTCGTCAGCAGGCACCTCTGGAAACACCATATATTTT	CSVSSAGTSGNTIYF
TRBV5-1	TRBD2	TRBJ2-1	few	TGCGCCAGCAGCTTATACTCTAGCGGGGGGCGCAATGAGCAGTTCTTC	CASSLYSSGGRNEQFF
TRBV11-3	TRBD2	TRBJ2-1	.	TGTGCCAGCAGCCGCGTAGCGGGAGGCGGCAATGAGCAGTTCTTC	CASSRVAGGGNEQFF
TRBV15	.	TRBJ1-5	few	TGTGCCACCAGCAGAGCCAGGGAAAATCAGCCCCAGCATTTT	CATSRARENQPQHF
TRBV7-9	.	TRBJ1-6	.	TGTGCCAGCAGCTTAGCGTCGACTTATTCACCCCTCCACTTT	CASSLASTYSPLHF
TRBV14	.	TRBJ2-1	.	TGTGCCAGCAGCCAGGGCGACTACTCCTACAATGAGCAGTTCTTC	CASSQGDYSYNEQFF
TRBV21-1	.	TRBJ2-7	.	TGTGCCAGCAGCAAACTAAAGGGGCAGGGAAAAGTAGGCGAGCAGTACTTC	CASSKLKGQGKVGEQYF
TRBV7-2	TRBD2	TRBJ2-7	few	TGTGCCAGCAGCACCTCTAGCGGGGGTGCCTACGAGCAGTACTTC	CASSTSSGGAYEQYF
TRBV20-1	TRBD2	TRBJ2-7	few	TGCAGTGCTACCCGCGGGGGCTCCTACGAGCAGTACTTC	CSATRGGSYEQYF
TRBV14	.	TRBJ2-7	.	TGTGCCAGCAGCCCCGATCGGGGCGGGAAGTACTTC	CASSPDRGGKYF
TRBV6-1	TRBD1	TRBJ1-6	.	TGTGCCAGCAGTCGCGGACAGGGGGGATATAATTCACCCCTCCACTTT	CASSRGQGGYNSPLHF
TRBV5-1	.	TRBJ2-7	.	TGCGCCAGCAGCTTGGAGGGGGGGGCAGCTACCTACGAGCAGTACTTC	CASSLEGGAATYEQYF
TRBV15	.	TRBJ1-1	few	TGTGCCACCAGCAGAGGATGGAGAAACACTGAAGCTTTCTTT	CATSRGWRNTEAFF
TRBV14	.	TRBJ1-4	few	TGTGCCAGCAGTCAATACACCGCAACTAATGAAAAACTGTTTTTT	CASSQYTATNEKLFF
TRBV7-2	TRBD1	TRBJ1-2	few	TGTGCCAGCAGTTCTCGGGGGACAGGGGTCGGCTACACCTTC	CASSSRGTGVGYTF
TRBV7-9	TRBD2	TRBJ2-3	.	TGTGCCAGCAGCGTTTCTAGCGGGGGGCAGCGAGATACGCAGTATTTT	CASSVSSGGQRDTQYF
TRBV11-3	.	TRBJ2-7	few	TGTGCCAGCAGCTCCTCGGGGGATTCCTACGAGCAGTACTTC	CASSSSGDSYEQYF
TRBV20-1	TRBD1	TRBJ2-2	.	TGCAGTGCTGCCTCGGGACAGGGCCTCTACGGGGAGCTGTTTTTT	CSAASGQGLYGELFF
TRBV3-1	.	TRBJ1-5	.	TGTGCCAGCAGCCAAGGGGGTGGGGCGGGCAATCAGCCCCAGCATTTT	CASSQGGGAGNQPQHF
TRBV9	TRBD2	TRBJ2-6	few	TGTGCCAGCAGCGTAGTAGCGGGGGGTTTCGGCTCCGGGGCCAACGTCCTGACTTTC	CASSVVAGGFGSGANVLTF
TRBV24-1	.	TRBJ2-5	.	TGTGCCACCAGTGATCCAGGCTCCCAGTACTTC	CATSDPGSQYF
TRBV11-2	TRBD2	TRBJ2-1	many	TGTGCCAGCAGCCGCGGGAGGCTCTCCTACAATGAGCAGTTCTTC	CASSRGRLSYNEQFF
TRBV7-2	.	TRBJ2-7	.	TGTGCCAGCAGCCCAGGGCCGGGGACGGCTGACTCCTACGAGCAGTACTTC	CASSPGPGTADSYEQYF
TRBV4-3	TRBD1	TRBJ1-4	few	TGCGCCAGCAGCCAAGAGGGGACAGGGAATGAAAAACTGTTTTTT	CASSQEGTGNEKLFF
TRBV5-1	.	TRBJ2-7	many	TGTGCCAGCAGGACCTCCTACGAGCAGTACTTC	CASRTSYEQYF
TRBV20-1	.	TRBJ1-1	few	TGCAGTGCTAGTATGTTGTTGACTGAAGCTTTCTTT	CSASMLLTEAFF
TRBV20-1	.	TRBJ1-2	.	TGCAGTGCTAGAGCAAGTAGAGGGAATGGCTACACCTTC	CSARASRGNGYTF
TRBV7-2	.	TRBJ2-7	.	TGTGCCAGCAGCTCTCGACCCTTGACAGTACAAGACGAGCAGTACTTC	CASSSRPLTVQDEQYF
TRBV29-1	.	TRBJ2-2	once	TGCAGCGTTGAGGGCGAGGTTAGGACCGGGGAGCTGTTTTTT	CSVEGEVRTGELFF
TRBV19	.	TRBJ1-1	.	TGTGCCAGTAGTATATCCCCCCTGGTTATGGGGAACACTGAAGCTTTCTTT	CASSISPLVMGNTEAFF
TRBV24-1	.	TRBJ2-1	few	TGTGCCACCAGTGGCTACCGGGACAATGAGCAGTTCTTC	CATSGYRDNEQFF
TRBV20-1	.	TRBJ2-7	few	TGCAGTGCCAGGCCGCTGGAGCAGTACTTC	CSARPLEQYF
TRBV7-9	TRBD1	TRBJ2-7	.	TGTGCCAGCAGCTCCACCGGGACAGTTGCCTACGAGCAGTACTTC	CASSSTGTVAYEQYF
TRBV12-3/TRBV12-4	.	TRBJ2-5	.	TGTGCCAGCAGCCCCCACAGGGAAGAGACCCAGTACTTC	CASSPHREETQYF
TRBV7-2	.	TRBJ1-1	few	TGTGCCAGCAGCTTATATGGCAGTGGTGGAGCTTTCTTT	CASSLYGSGGAFF
TRBV2	.	TRBJ2-7	.	TGTGCCAGCAGAAATCGCCTCTGGGAGCAGTACTTC	CASRNRLWEQYF
TRBV10-2	TRBD1	TRBJ1-2	.	TGCGCCAGCAGAGACGGACAGGTTTATAACTATGGCTACACCTTC	CASRDGQVYNYGYTF
TRBV29-1	.	TRBJ2-2	.	TGCAGCGTTGAATCGGGAATCTCCGGGGAGCTGTTTTTT	CSVESGISGELFF
TRBV20-1	TRBD1	TRBJ2-7	.	TGCAGTGCTAGAGGGACAGGGCGCAAGAGAGCCTCCGAGCAGTACTTC	CSARGTGRKRASEQYF
TRBV12-3/TRBV12-4	.	TRBJ1-5	many	TGTGCCAGCTCACCCTACAGGGATAGCAATCAGCCCCAGCATTTT	CASSPYRDSNQPQHF
TRBV7-9	.	TRBJ1-2	few	TGTGCCAGCAGCTTGTACTCTTCGGAGGGCTACACCTTC	CASSLYSSEGYTF
TRBV5-1	.	TRBJ1-4	.	TGCGCCAGCAGCTCTCGGATCCGGGGACATAATGAAAAACTGTTTTTT	CASSSRIRGHNEKLFF
TRBV12-3/TRBV12-4	TRBD2	TRBJ2-3	many	TGTGCCAGCAGTTTACTTACTAGCGGGAGCACAGATACGCAGTATTTT	CASSLLTSGSTDTQYF
TRBV5-6	TRBD2	TRBJ2-7	.	TGTGCCAGCAGCCCCCTAGCGGGGGGCGAGCAGTACTTC	CASSPLAGGEQYF
TRBV6-1	TRBD1	TRBJ2-7	.	TGTGCCAGCAGGGGGACCTGGACAGGGGACTACGAGCAGTACTTC	CASRGTWTGDYEQYF
TRBV11-2	.	TRBJ1-6	.	TGTGCCAGCAGCTTAGATGGCCTTGATGTCCGGAGGTCACCCCTCCACTTT	CASSLDGLDVRRSPLHF
TRBV20-1	.	TRBJ1-5	few	TGCAGTGCTCGGAGGGCGGGGAGCAATCAGCCCCAGCATTTT	CSARRAGSNQPQHF
TRBV7-7	TRBD1	TRBJ1-6	.	TGTGCTAGCAGGGACAGGGAGTTCGCCTATAATTCACCCCTCCACTTT	CASRDREFAYNSPLHF
TRBV12-3/TRBV12-4	.	TRBJ1-1	many	TGTGCCAGCAGTTTAGGGGTGGCGACTGAAGCTTTCTTT	CASSLGVATEAFF
TRBV5-1	.	TRBJ1-2	few	TGCGCCAGCAGCCCCCTGGACACTTCATATGGCTACACCTTC	CASSPLDTSYGYTF
TRBV6-5	.	TRBJ2-1	few	TGTGCCAGCAGTTACCTAGTCGGTGGCACTGAGCAGTTCTTC	CASSYLVGGTEQFF
TRBV29-1	.	TRBJ2-3	few	TGCAGCGTTGTAGGTCGAGGGAGGACAGATACGCAGTATTTT	CSVVGRGRTDTQYF
TRBV4-1	.	TRBJ2-7	.	TGCGCCAGCAGCCAGCTGGGACCCTCAAACCACGAGCAGTACTTC	CASSQLGPSNHEQYF
TRBV4-3	.	TRBJ2-7	.	TGCGCCAGCAGGCCATTACGACCCGACGGCTACGAGCAGTACTTC	CASRPLRPDGYEQYF
TRBV12-3/TRBV12-4	.	TRBJ2-5	few	TGTGCCAGCAGTCGGGACCCGGAGACCCAGTACTTC	CASSRDPETQYF